This TCR beta chain was observed in a study of T cell responses to AZD1222 COVID-19 vaccine. The repertoire was sequenced with immunoSEQ multiplex PCR; TCRdb's copy has only in-frame clones and lacks some. The data show about 150,000 clones, about nine tenths seen once. Trimming took 5 bases from V and 6 from J, leaving 19 bases between them. From germline, CDR1 is MNHEY and CDR2 SVGAGI. The CDR3 contains 15 residues. Second doses were pooled across both intervals (about 4 or about 12 weeks). Study results and limitations: Scientists sampled the repertoires only once the peak T cell response had passed.

As concerns this clone: What it binds is unknown.

The input for sequencing was peripheral blood, taken 28 days after the second AZD1222 dose. The chain links TRBV6-5 to TRBJ1-1, with D perhaps TRBD1 (6 bases). The TCR was taken from an adult who received the AZD1222 COVID-19 vaccine. The CDR3 nucleotides are TGTGCCAGCAGTACCCCGGGGGGGGGCACCGCTGAAGCTTTCTTT. Amino acid sequence: CASSTPGGGTAEAFF.